These 27 T cell receptor beta chains came from one sample sequenced in a study of sequential checkpoint blockade in melanoma. Treatment specified: randomized to nivolumab then ipilimumab (arm A) or the reverse (arm B). Some clones are missing from TCRdb's copy, which holds only in-frame ones; the method was immunoSEQ multiplex PCR. Here the sample spans about 18,000 clones, about 69% being singletons. Sequenced material: tumor tissue (inferred from file names), taken from a patient given nivolumab and ipilimumab in sequence. The receptors were gathered from a human donor with melanoma.

The V gene is TRBV11-1, the J gene TRBJ2-6; 8 bases are a match to TRBD1. The CDR3 consists of 18 residues. Germline trimming cut 6 bases from V and 1 base from J; bases unmatched to any gene: 11. Germline V gene data show CDR1 as SGHAT and CDR2 as FQDESV (reference sequence). In DNA, the CDR3 is TGTGCCAGCAGTCCCTTAGGACAGGGAAGATCTGGGGCCAACGTCCTGACTTTC. Encoded protein: CASSPLGQGRSGANVLTF. Full variable domain (rest looked up from reference TRBV11-1 and TRBJ2-6): EAEVAQSPRYKITEKSQAVAFWCDPISGHATLYWYRQILGQGPELLVQFQDESVVDDSQLPKDRFSAERLKGVDSTLKIQPAELGDSAMYLCASSPLGQGRSGANVLTFGAGSRLTVL.

A few counts support this clone. V gene TRBV6-7 combines with J gene TRBJ1-1, with D possibly matching TRBD1 (6 bases). TRBV6-7 counts as an open reading frame of uncertain function. The CDR3 has 12 amino acids. V lost 6 bases to trimming and J lost 2 bases, with 7 bases between them. CDR3 protein: CASRDRNTEAFF. The CDR3 nucleotides are TGTGCCAGCAGGGACAGAAACACTGAAGCTTTCTTT.

There are a few counts of this clone. V gene TRBV6-8 combines with J gene TRBJ1-2; TRBD1 might be the D (6 bases). Per the germline V gene, CDR1 is MNHGY and CDR2 is SAAAGT. The CDR3 contains 15 residues. Trimming pared 5 bases from V and 7 bases from J, leaving 20 bases between. The CDR3: CASSTTDRLVGGYTF. In DNA form, the CDR3 reads TGTGCCAGCAGTACTACCGACAGGTTGGTGGGTGGCTACACCTTC.

This clone was observed a few times. V is TRBV6-8 and J is TRBJ1-5; D is uncertain. Trimming left V 0 bases short and J 1 base short, with 4 bases between. The length of the CDR3 is 14 residues. Germline CDR1 reads MNHGY; CDR2 reads SAAAGT. CDR3 residues: CASSYSGSNQPQHF. The CDR3 DNA reads TGTGCCAGCAGTTACTCGGGGAGCAATCAGCCCCAGCATTTT.

There are a few counts of this clone. The CDR3 region is CASSYLGQGYGYTF. CDR3 DNA sequence: TGTGCCAGCAGTTACTTGGGACAGGGCTATGGCTACACCTTC. The gene calls are TRBV6-8 and TRBJ1-2, with 9 bases that match TRBD1. CDR1 MNHGY and CDR2 SAAAGT come from the germline V gene. The CDR3 runs 14 residues. V dropped 1 base and J dropped 4; count of bases not matched to a gene: 1.

This chain links TRBV7-2 with TRBJ1-2; TRBD1 might be the D (5 bases). The CDR3 loop spans 16 amino acids. The germline V and J ends were trimmed by 3 bases and 8 bases, with 22 bases remaining between them. CDR1 and CDR2 from the germline V gene are SGHTA and FQGNSA. The CDR3, as DNA: TGTGCCAGCAGCTTTCTTCAGGCAGGGAGTCTGAGGGGCTACACCTTC. It is translated as CASSFLQAGSLRGYTF.

The genes are TRBV23-1 and TRBJ1-4; weak D call: TRBD1 (5 bases). Being an ORF, TRBV23-1 has a function that is uncertain. The CDR3 spans 13 residues. V was shortened by 6 bases and J by 6 bases, with 11 bases between the two germline ends. This CDR3 is CASSLEGYEKLFF. The DNA for the CDR3 is TGCGCCAGCAGCTTGGAGGGGTATGAAAAACTGTTTTTT.

For the CDR3, the DNA is TGCAGCGTTCAGACTTCTTCCTACGAGCAGTACTTC. This encodes CSVQTSSYEQYF. The chain employs TRBV29-1 and TRBJ2-7; D is unclear. Trimming cost V 5 bases and J 1 base, with 9 bases left between them. CDR3 length equals 12 residues. Germline V lookup: CDR1 SQVTM, CDR2 ANQGSEA.

The V gene is TRBV28, the J gene TRBJ2-1, with TRBD2 matching 7 bases. Trimming cost V 2 bases and J 7 bases; bases outside gene matches: 8. CDR1 MDHEN and CDR2 SYDVKM come from the germline V gene. The CDR3 consists of 15 residues. The CDR3, as DNA: TGTGCCAGCAGTTTAGGGCTAGCGGCCGGTAATGAGCAGTTCTTC. Protein sequence: CASSLGLAAGNEQFF.

J is TRBJ2-2 and V is TRBV7-6; unclear D gene. CDR1 SGHVS and CDR2 FNYEAQ come from the germline V gene. This CDR3 is 14 amino acids long. V shed 3 bases and J shed 1 base, with 6 bases lying between them. This CDR3 reads CASSFSENTGELFF. DNA for the CDR3: TGTGCCAGCAGCTTCTCAGAGAACACCGGGGAGCTGTTTTTT.

The rearrangement links TRBV14 to TRBJ2-5; unclear D gene. The CDR3 loop spans 11 amino acids. Looked up from germline, CDR1 is SGHDN and CDR2 is FVKESK. V gave up 5 bases and J gave up 2 bases, with 3 bases separating them. The chain's CDR3 is CASSTQETQYF. The CDR3 DNA is TGTGCCAGCAGCACGCAAGAGACCCAGTACTTC.

V usage is TRBV6-9 and J usage is TRBJ2-1; the D gene is possibly TRBD2 (6 bases). Germline V lookup: CDR1 MNHGY, CDR2 SVAAGI. The V end was cut by 5 bases, the J end by 13 bases, with 21 bases between. This CDR3 has 14 amino acids. The CDR3 sequence: CASSVDLSAGRQFF. CDR3 coding DNA: TGTGCCAGCAGTGTAGACCTATCTGCGGGGCGACAGTTCTTC.

The V call is TRBV18, the J call TRBJ2-5; D remains ambiguous. V was clipped by 3 bases and J by 3 bases, with 8 bases between them. The CDR3 has 13 amino acids. From germline, CDR1 is KGHSH and CDR2 LQKENI. The CDR3 sequence: CASSPNREETQYF. CDR3 nucleotides: TGTGCCAGCTCACCGAACAGAGAAGAGACCCAGTACTTC.

This sequence joins TRBV28 and TRBJ2-5, with D uncertain. V gave up 7 bases and J gave up 3 bases, with 15 bases separating them. This CDR3 spans 14 amino acids. Germline assignment: CDR1 MDHEN and CDR2 SYDVKM. DNA for the CDR3: TGTGCCAGCACCCCCTTAATGACGGAAGAGACCCAGTACTTC. It is translated as CASTPLMTEETQYF.

J is TRBJ2-1 and V is TRBV10-3; D might be TRBD2 (6 bases). CDR1 and CDR2 (germline): ENHRY, SYGVKD. V shed 10 bases and J shed 1 base, with 17 bases lying between them. The length of the CDR3 is 15 residues. The CDR3 reads CASYHSGGSYNEQFF. For the CDR3, the DNA is TGTGCCAGCTATCACTCCGGGGGTTCCTACAATGAGCAGTTCTTC.

This sequence joins TRBV18 and TRBJ2-7; no reliable D call. Trimming pared 6 bases from V and 2 bases from J, leaving 11 bases between. Germline lookup yields CDR1 KGHSH and CDR2 LQKENI. The CDR3 is 13 amino acids. The CDR3 sequence: CASSRSDAYEQYF. The DNA of the CDR3 is TGTGCCAGCTCGCGGTCTGACGCCTACGAGCAGTACTTC. Full variable domain (rest looked up from reference TRBV18 and TRBJ2-7): NAGVMQNPRHLVRRRGQEARLRCSPMKGHSHVYWYRQLPEEGLKFMVYLQKENIIDESGMPKERFSAEFPKEGPSILRIQQVVRGDSAAYFCASSRSDAYEQYFGPGTRLTVT.

The chain's CDR3 is CASSENSNQPQHF. The CDR3 bases are TGCGCCAGCAGTGAGAATAGCAATCAGCCCCAGCATTTT. This chain joins TRBV10-2 and TRBJ1-5; D gene ambiguous. V lost 2 bases and J lost 0, with 2 bases in between. There are 13 residues in the CDR3. Germline CDR1 WSHSY, CDR2 SAAADI.

The V call is TRBV11-3, the J call TRBJ2-2; TRBD1 is a possible D gene (6 bases). V lost 3 bases and J 0 bases, leaving 14 bases between the germline ends. Germline CDR1 SGHNT, CDR2 YENEEA. This CDR3 comprises 17 residues. The CDR3 DNA is TGTGCCAGCAGCTTCTACGGGACACCTACGAACACCGGGGAGCTGTTTTTT. Its protein product is CASSFYGTPTNTGELFF.

The chain uses TRBV18 and TRBJ1-4, with D uncertain. The CDR3 sequence is 13 residues long. V dropped 2 bases and J dropped 8 bases, with 9 bases sitting between them. Germline CDR1 is KGHSH and CDR2 is LQKENI. The CDR3 coding sequence is TGTGCCAGCTCACCAGCGGACGGAGAAAAACTGTTTTTT. This sequence encodes CASSPADGEKLFF.

The J gene is TRBJ1-5, the V gene TRBV28; 12 positions match TRBD1. The germline V gene has CDR1 MDHEN and CDR2 SYDVKM. V lost 4 bases and J lost 1; bases outside the gene matches: 5. The CDR3 is 17 residues long. The CDR3 sequence is CASSSGQGALSNQPQHF. Written as DNA, the CDR3 is TGTGCCAGCAGTTCGGGACAGGGGGCGTTAAGCAATCAGCCCCAGCATTTT. The full variable domain, with the rest looked up from reference TRBV28 and TRBJ1-5, is DVKVTQSSRYLVKRTGEKVFLECVQDMDHENMFWYRQDPGLGLRLIYFSYDVKMKEKGDIPEGYSVSREKKERFSLILESASTNQTSMYLCASSSGQGALSNQPQHFGDGTRLSIL.

The chain has TRBV14 and TRBJ1-1; D is unclear. V dropped 1 base and J dropped 0 bases, with 9 bases sitting between them. The CDR3 runs 15 residues. CDR1 SGHDN and CDR2 FVKESK come from the germline V gene. The CDR3 region is CASSQVPVVNTEAFF. The CDR3 DNA reads as TGTGCCAGCAGCCAAGTTCCAGTGGTGAACACTGAAGCTTTCTTT.

The chain joins TRBV2 to TRBJ2-3; D remains ambiguous. The CDR3 has 13 residues. CDR1 is SNHLY and CDR2 is FYNNEI in the germline V gene. The ends were cut back, 4 bases at V and 0 bases at J, with 5 bases in the middle. CDR3: CASSGASTDTQYF. The CDR3 DNA is TGTGCCAGCAGTGGGGCTAGCACAGATACGCAGTATTTT.

This clone rates as medium-sized. The same CDR3 arises from other DNA sequences in this sample as well. The chain has TRBV28 and TRBJ2-7, with TRBD1 matching over 8 bases. V was pared by 2 bases and J by 4 bases, with 1 base of the junction left unmatched. The CDR3 extends over 13 amino acids. The germline CDR1 and CDR2 sequences are MDHEN and SYDVKM. The CDR3 sequence is CASSLGQGYEQYF. CDR3 nucleotides: TGTGCCAGCAGTTTAGGACAGGGATACGAGCAGTACTTC. Looking up the rest from reference TRBV28 and TRBJ2-7 gives the full variable domain: DVKVTQSSRYLVKRTGEKVFLECVQDMDHENMFWYRQDPGLGLRLIYFSYDVKMKEKGDIPEGYSVSREKKERFSLILESASTNQTSMYLCASSLGQGYEQYFGPGTRLTVT.

This clone turned up a few times. The genes are TRBV27 and TRBJ1-1, with D hard to call. With 5 bases removed from V and 5 bases from J, the gap between germline ends came to 9 bases. There are 12 residues in the CDR3. Germline V gene lookup returns CDR1 MNHEY and CDR2 SMNVEV (reference sequence). CDR3 loop: CASSTSGTEAFF. The CDR3 DNA is TGTGCCAGCAGTACCTCCGGAACTGAAGCTTTCTTT.

This chain connects TRBV6-8 to TRBJ2-6; 7 nucleotides line up with TRBD2. There are 17 residues in the CDR3. Per the germline V gene, CDR1 is MNHGY and CDR2 is SAAAGT. V lost 5 bases to trimming and J lost 3 bases; unmatched junction nucleotides: 10. CDR3 nucleotides: TGTGCCAGCAGTCTCTCGGGGGGTAGCGTTGGGGCCAACGTCCTGACTTTC. The encoded protein is CASSLSGGSVGANVLTF.

This clone was detected once. CDR3 region: CASRQQGRNEQYF. In DNA, the CDR3 is TGTGCCAGCAGGCAACAGGGTAGGAACGAGCAGTACTTC. The chain employs TRBV28 and TRBJ2-7; TRBD1 might be the D (6 bases). The germline V gene encodes CDR1 MDHEN and CDR2 SYDVKM. The CDR3 sequence is 13 residues long. V was pared by 6 bases and J by 5 bases, with 14 bases between.

The chain combines TRBV30 with TRBJ2-5, with D perhaps given as TRBD1 or TRBD2 (5 bases each). Trimming removed 2 bases from V and 5 bases from J, with 9 bases in between. The V gene's germline CDR1 is GTSNPN and CDR2 SVGIG (reference sequence). CDR3 size: 12 residues. The DNA of the CDR3 is TGTGCCTGGAGTTTAGGGACGGAGACCCAGTACTTC. As protein: CAWSLGTETQYF.